These 7 T cell receptor beta chains originate from one sample sequenced in a study of T cells in Graves' hyperthyroidism and ophthalmopathy. Amplification yielded TCR beta CDR3 regions, with RNA transcripts as the source. Researchers ran a first-round RT-PCR on the TCR CDR3 using the HTBI primer set. A single record per CDR3 protein comes from TCRdb applying MiXCR to the multiplex PCR reads. Of hundreds of thousands of distinct CDR3 sequences listed, more than 15% are singletons. Sample: blood. The receptors derive from a woman aged 18-29 years with Graves' hyperthyroidism.

This clonotype showed up many times. The genes are TRBV11-2 and TRBJ1-1; a weak D match, TRBD1 (5 bases). Trimming removed 3 bases at V and 6 bases at J, with 17 bases between. Germline V gene data show CDR1 as SGHAT and CDR2 as FQNNGV. This CDR3 spans 15 amino acids. The CDR3 sequence is CASSFAGIGGSEAFF. In nucleotides, the CDR3 is TGTGCCAGCAGCTTTGCAGGGATCGGGGGTTCTGAAGCTTTCTTT. Full variable domain (remainder filled in from reference TRBV11-2 and TRBJ1-1): EAGVAQSPRYKIIEKRQSVAFWCNPISGHATLYWYQQILGQGPKLLIQFQNNGVVDDSQLPKDRFSAERLKGVDSTLKIQPAKLEDSAVYLCASSFAGIGGSEAFFGQGTRLTVV.

The table lists this clonotype with many counts. The chain combines TRBV6-5 with TRBJ2-2, with D unresolved. Germline V gene data show CDR1 as MNHEY and CDR2 as SVGAGI. The V gene lost 0 bases and the J gene lost 5 bases, with 7 bases spanning the gap. The CDR3 length is 14 residues. The CDR3 DNA is TGTGCCAGCAGTTACTCGATGGGGACCGGGGAGCTGTTTTTT. Protein: CASSYSMGTGELFF.

This clonotype was seen repeatedly, ten times or more. The gene calls are TRBV7-8 and TRBJ2-7; 8 nucleotides agree with TRBD1. Looked up from germline, CDR1 is SGHVS and CDR2 is FQNEAQ. The CDR3 is made up of 14 amino acids. V dropped 6 bases and J dropped 4; count of bases not matched to a gene: 8. The CDR3 loop reads CASRRHTGGYEQYF. As DNA, the CDR3 is TGTGCCAGCAGGAGACACACAGGGGGGTACGAGCAGTACTTC.

This clonotype was recorded many times. The chain is built from TRBV7-9 and TRBJ1-1; D not certain. Germline loops: CDR1 SEHNR, CDR2 FQNEAQ (reference sequence). V lost 1 base, J lost 5 bases, and 11 bases lay in between. The length of the CDR3 is 14 residues. Here the CDR3 DNA reads TGTGCCAGCAGCTTAGGGGTGGGGTGGACTGAAGCTTTCTTT. It encodes CASSLGVGWTEAFF.

V gene TRBV7-3 combines with J gene TRBJ2-3; 9 nucleotides agree with TRBD1. Trimming removed 4 bases from V and 2 bases from J; junction bases left unmatched: 4. CDR3 length equals 15 residues. Germline V CDR1 and CDR2: SGHTA, FQGTGA. The CDR3 sequence is CASSSDRGVTDTQYF. The CDR3 DNA reads as TGTGCCAGCAGCTCCGACAGGGGGGTCACAGATACGCAGTATTTT.

The rearrangement joins TRBV5-1 to TRBJ1-2; tentative D call: TRBD1 (5 bases). Per the germline V gene, CDR1 is SGHRS and CDR2 is YFSETQ. The CDR3 is 14 amino acids. The germline V and J ends were trimmed by 0 bases and 3 bases, with 9 bases remaining between them. The CDR3: CASSLATRDYGYTF. The CDR3 DNA sequence: TGCGCCAGCAGCTTGGCCACCAGGGACTATGGCTACACCTTC. The full variable domain, in which reference TRBV5-1 and TRBJ1-2 provide the parts outside the CDR3, is KAGVTQTPRYLIKTRGQQVTLSCSPISGHRSVSWYQQTPGQGLQFLFEYFSETQRNKGNFPGRFSGRQFSNSRSEMNVSTLELGDSALYLCASSLATRDYGYTFGSGTRLTVV.

This clonotype was recorded many times. This sequence joins TRBV20-1 and TRBJ2-3; D is uncertain. This CDR3 is 13 amino acids long. Germline lookup yields CDR1 DFQATT and CDR2 SNEGSKA (reference sequence). The V end was cut by 0 bases, the J end by 2 bases, with 6 bases between. This CDR3 reads CSARDGLTDTQYF. CDR3 DNA sequence: TGCAGTGCTAGAGACGGCCTCACAGATACGCAGTATTTT.